This TCR beta chain appears in the sequencing data of a study of blood T cell repertoires in COVID-19. The CDR3 is 15 amino acids. CDR1 and CDR2 (germline): MNHNS, SASEGT. Trimming removed 2 bases at V and 5 bases at J, with 15 bases between. Sequenced by immunoSEQ multiplex PCR; TCRdb stores in-frame clones only, minus some. This table has some 120,000 clones, 75% to 85% appearing once. This clone was found a few times. This TCR was recovered from a woman aged 50 to 60 with acute or convalescent COVID-19. The rearrangement joins TRBV6-1 to TRBJ1-1; possibly TRBD1 for D (6 bases). Sequenced input: peripheral blood. In DNA, the CDR3 is TGTGCCAGCAGTGAACGAAGGGGGAAAGGTACTGAAGCTTTCTTT. Translating it yields CASSERRGKGTEAFF.